The 22 T cell receptor beta chains below come from one sample, sequenced in a study of blood T cells in healthy people across ages. A J-beta primer mix and a sample-barcoded 5' primer were used in a second PCR of roughly 6 to 11 cycles. TCRdb recomputed calls from the 5' RACE reads with MiXCR, one row per CDR3 protein. The sample holds hundreds of thousands of distinct CDR3 sequences, about 26% seen once. The sample also formed part of further work on T cells of mothers and their children.

The sample taken for sequencing was blood. Receptor source: a boy under 10 years old in good health.

The table lists this clonotype with a few counts. The rearrangement links TRBV6-1 to TRBJ1-1; D not certain. V was pared by 5 bases and J by 2 bases, with 18 bases between. The CDR3 length is 16 residues. In germline, CDR1 is MNHNS, CDR2 SASEGT. CDR3 nucleotides: TGTGCCAGCAGTCCCCAGACACCGGACGTAAACACTGAAGCTTTCTTT. Amino acid sequence: CASSPQTPDVNTEAFF.

This clonotype occurred a few times. This chain links TRBV27 with TRBJ1-6; D not resolved. In germline, CDR1 is MNHEY, CDR2 SMNVEV (reference sequence). The V end lost 2 bases, the J end lost 0 bases, and 11 bases lay between the germline ends. The CDR3 covers 17 residues. CDR3 amino acids: CASSLRHESSYNSPLHF. CDR3 in DNA: TGTGCCAGCAGTTTAAGGCACGAGAGCTCCTATAATTCACCCCTCCACTTT.

This clonotype turned up a few times. The chain is built from TRBV3-1 and TRBJ1-2, with TRBD1 matching over 8 bases. Germline V CDR1 and CDR2: LGHDT, YNNKEL (reference sequence). This CDR3 has 14 amino acids. J lost 6 bases, V lost 4 bases, and 7 bases had no gene match. CDR3 sequence (DNA): TGTGCCAGCAGCCGGACAGGGCTGGGAAATGGCTACACCTTC. This codes for CASSRTGLGNGYTF.

The chain carries TRBV3-1 and TRBJ1-6; the D gene is possibly TRBD1 (5 bases). The CDR3 consists of 17 residues. Deletions cut 1 base from V and 7 bases from J, with 17 bases between. Germline V gene sequence: CDR1 LGHDT, CDR2 YNNKEL (reference sequence). CDR3 protein: CASSQGQGGVRNSPLHF. As DNA, the CDR3 is TGTGCCAGCAGCCAAGGGCAGGGAGGCGTGCGGAATTCACCCCTCCACTTT.

The chain uses TRBV11-2 and TRBJ2-5, with 11 bases fitting TRBD2. The CDR3 runs to 14 residues. V was clipped by 6 bases and J by 10 bases; unmatched bases: 10. The germline V gene has CDR1 SGHAT and CDR2 FQNNGV. The CDR3 DNA follows: TGTGCCAGCAGAGAGGGACTAGCGGAAGCGGACCAGTACTTC. Its protein is CASREGLAEADQYF.

The V call is TRBV4-1, the J call TRBJ1-1; 9 bases match TRBD1. Germline V gene sequence: CDR1 MGHRA, CDR2 YSYEKL. The CDR3 runs to 15 residues. After removal of 1 base from V and 12 bases from J, the junction contained 12 bases not matched to a gene. The CDR3 DNA follows: TGCGCCAGCAGCCAAGGCCTTACAGGGGGCGCGCTTCCTTTCTTT. This translates into CASSQGLTGGALPFF.

The V call is TRBV3-1, the J call TRBJ1-2; D is perhaps TRBD1 (5 bases). The germline gives CDR1 LGHDT, CDR2 YNNKEL (reference sequence). The germline V and J ends were trimmed by 0 bases and 8 bases, with 10 bases remaining between them. The CDR3 is made up of 13 amino acids. The CDR3 region has the DNA TGTGCCAGCAGCCAAGACAGGGTGGCCGGCTACACCTTC. The encoded protein is CASSQDRVAGYTF.

This sequence joins TRBV7-3 and TRBJ1-1, with 7 positions matching TRBD1. With V trimmed by 6 bases and J by 2 bases, 9 bases remained unmatched. The germline V gene encodes CDR1 SGHTA and CDR2 FQGTGA. This CDR3 is built from 15 residues. The CDR3 region is CASSKTGIPNTEAFF. Written as DNA, the CDR3 is TGTGCCAGCAGTAAGACAGGGATCCCTAACACTGAAGCTTTCTTT.

This sequence joins TRBV11-2 and TRBJ2-5; the D is unclear. The CDR3 is made up of 14 amino acids. Trimming left V 6 bases short and J 1 base short, with 12 bases between. Per the germline V gene, CDR1 is SGHAT and CDR2 is FQNNGV. CDR3 loop: CASRIEALQETQYF. CDR3 nucleotide sequence: TGTGCCAGCAGAATCGAGGCCCTCCAAGAGACCCAGTACTTC.

The DNA for the CDR3 is TGTGCTAGTGGTTTGGTAGGGCCAACGGGGGAAGAGACCCAGTACTTC. Protein product: CASGLVGPTGEETQYF. The V and J genes are TRBV12-5 and TRBJ2-5, with D perhaps matching TRBD2 (6 bases). Trimming took off 0 bases at V and 3 bases at J, with 14 bases between the two ends. CDR3 length equals 16 residues. In germline, CDR1 is LGHNT, CDR2 FRNRAP. Full variable domain (outside the CDR3, taken from reference TRBV12-5 and TRBJ2-5): DARVTQTPRHKVTEMGQEVTMRCQPILGHNTVFWYRQTMMQGLELLAYFRNRAPLDDSGMPKDRFSAEMPDATLATLKIQPSEPRDSAVYFCASGLVGPTGEETQYFGPGTRLLVL.

In this sample, this clonotype turned up a few times. This chain links TRBV5-6 with TRBJ2-2; D is tentatively TRBD1 or TRBD2 (6 bases each). V gave up 4 bases and J gave up 0 bases, with 13 bases separating them. Germline V CDR1 and CDR2: SGHDT, YYEEEE. This CDR3 has 16 residues. Here the CDR3 DNA reads TGTGCCAGCAGCCCAAGGGGGGCGGCGAACACCGGGGAGCTGTTTTTT. Encoded protein: CASSPRGAANTGELFF. Supplemented by reference TRBV5-6 and TRBJ2-2, the full variable domain reads DAGVTQSPTHLIKTRGQQVTLRCSPKSGHDTVSWYQQALGQGPQFIFQYYEEEERQRGNFPDRFSGHQFPNYSSELNVNALLLGDSALYLCASSPRGAANTGELFFGEGSRLTVL.

The chain joins TRBV12-3 or TRBV12-4 to TRBJ2-1, with 11 bases aligning to TRBD2. Trimming removed 5 bases from V and 2 bases from J; junction bases left unmatched: 14. The CDR3 is 19 amino acids. The CDR3 reads CASSPRTSGFLGAYNEQFF. Here the CDR3 DNA reads TGTGCCAGCAGTCCCCGGACTAGCGGGTTCCTAGGCGCCTACAATGAGCAGTTCTTC.

In this sample, this clonotype turned up a few times. The V and J genes are TRBV5-1 and TRBJ1-1; a weak D match, TRBD1 (5 bases). In germline, CDR1 is SGHRS, CDR2 YFSETQ. This CDR3 region has 14 residues. The V end lost 3 bases, the J end lost 8 bases, and 17 bases lay between the germline ends. The CDR3 DNA is TGCGCCAGCAGCTGGGGCAGGGTCTCGGGAGAAGCTTTCTTT. Translation gives CASSWGRVSGEAFF. The full variable domain, its missing parts supplied by reference TRBV5-1 and TRBJ1-1, is KAGVTQTPRYLIKTRGQQVTLSCSPISGHRSVSWYQQTPGQGLQFLFEYFSETQRNKGNFPGRFSGRQFSNSRSEMNVSTLELGDSALYLCASSWGRVSGEAFFGQGTRLTVV.

This clonotype has only a few counts. At one boundary the junction diverges from the germline segment, which might be a read error. CDR3 DNA: TGTGCCAGCAGTGACGAGGCTAGCTACGGGAATAAGAAGTTCTTC. Protein product: CASSDEASYGNKKFF. The chain combines TRBV6-4 with TRBJ2-5; D possibly corresponds to TRBD2 (5 bases). CDR1 is MRHNA, CDR2 SNTAGT, per germline. This CDR3 has 15 residues.

The CDR3 coding sequence is TGTGCCAGCAGCTTACCCGAAGATACGCCTCCGGGCCGGGAGACCCAGTACTTC. The encoded protein is CASSLPEDTPPGRETQYF. The chain links TRBV7-6 to TRBJ2-5; D remains unclear. From germline, CDR1 is SGHVS and CDR2 FNYEAQ. This CDR3 is 18 amino acids long. V was trimmed by 2 bases and J by 5 bases, leaving 24 bases between them. Full variable domain (remainder filled in from reference TRBV7-6 and TRBJ2-5): GAGVSQSPRYKVTKRGQDVALRCDPISGHVSLYWYRQALGQGPEFLTYFNYEAQQDKSGLPNDRFSAERPEGSISTLTIQRTEQRDSAMYRCASSLPEDTPPGRETQYFGPGTRLLVL.

The chain recombines TRBV27 with TRBJ1-2, with D uncertain. The length of the CDR3 is 14 residues. Germline lookup yields CDR1 MNHEY and CDR2 SMNVEV (reference sequence). Between the trimmed V and J ends, which lost 4 bases and 4 bases, there was a span of 13 bases. The CDR3 DNA follows: TGTGCCAGCAGTTACAGCAGGAGTGGCTATGGCTACACCTTC. Its translation is CASSYSRSGYGYTF.

For this clonotype: Likely a read error: the CDR3 ends without its conserved phenylalanine or tryptophan. The chain couples TRBV7-2 to TRBJ2-1; weak D call: TRBD2 (6 bases). From germline, CDR1 is SGHTA and CDR2 FQGNSA. The CDR3 has 14 amino acids. The CDR3, as DNA: TGTGCCGGCAGCTTAGTCGGCGGGGACAATGAGCAGTTCTTG. Its protein product is CAGSLVGGDNEQFL.

This chain joins TRBV27 and TRBJ2-5; perhaps TRBD2 as D (6 bases). V lost 2 bases to trimming and J lost 2 bases, with 21 bases between them. The CDR3 length is 18 residues. The V gene's germline CDR1 is MNHEY and CDR2 SMNVEV (reference sequence). This CDR3 reads CASSLKVGPGRRQETQYF. CDR3 sequence (DNA): TGTGCCAGCAGTTTAAAGGTGGGACCAGGGAGGAGGCAAGAGACCCAGTACTTC.

This rearrangement joins TRBV24-1 to TRBJ2-5, with 10 bases fitting TRBD1. Germline CDR1 and CDR2: KGHDR and SFDVKD. This CDR3 spans 19 amino acids. With V trimmed by 4 bases and J by 4 bases, 17 bases remained unmatched. CDR3 bases: TGTGCCACCAGTGACCCCGGGACAGGGGCTCCGGGAGGGAGAGAGACCCAGTACTTC. This translates into CATSDPGTGAPGGRETQYF.

This chain connects TRBV4-2 to TRBJ2-6, with D perhaps being TRBD1 or TRBD2 (6 bases each). CDR1 and CDR2 from the germline V gene are LGHNA and YNFKEQ. CDR3 length equals 17 residues. The V end lost 0 bases, the J end lost 4 bases, and 13 bases lay between the germline ends. CDR3 in amino acids: CASSQDVWGAGANVLTF. The DNA of the CDR3 is TGTGCCAGCAGCCAAGATGTATGGGGGGCAGGGGCCAACGTCCTGACTTTC.

CDR3 protein: CASGFRVRGKTNYGYTF. Here the CDR3 DNA reads TGTGCTAGTGGTTTTCGGGTACGAGGGAAAACCAACTATGGCTACACCTTC. The chain is built from TRBV12-5 and TRBJ1-2; D gene unclear. The germline gives CDR1 LGHNT, CDR2 FRNRAP. The CDR3 contains 17 residues. The V end was cut by 3 bases, the J end by 2 bases, with 19 bases between.

The V call is TRBV6-1, the J call TRBJ2-5, with 16 bases identical to TRBD2. The germline V gene has CDR1 MNHNS and CDR2 SASEGT. The V segment lost 6 bases and the J segment 2 bases; nucleotides outside the gene matches: 18. The length of the CDR3 is 21 residues. The CDR3 region has the DNA TGTGCCAGCAGCCTTACCCTCGGGACTAGCGGGAGGGCCCTAGAGCAAGAGACCCAGTACTTC. This encodes CASSLTLGTSGRALEQETQYF.